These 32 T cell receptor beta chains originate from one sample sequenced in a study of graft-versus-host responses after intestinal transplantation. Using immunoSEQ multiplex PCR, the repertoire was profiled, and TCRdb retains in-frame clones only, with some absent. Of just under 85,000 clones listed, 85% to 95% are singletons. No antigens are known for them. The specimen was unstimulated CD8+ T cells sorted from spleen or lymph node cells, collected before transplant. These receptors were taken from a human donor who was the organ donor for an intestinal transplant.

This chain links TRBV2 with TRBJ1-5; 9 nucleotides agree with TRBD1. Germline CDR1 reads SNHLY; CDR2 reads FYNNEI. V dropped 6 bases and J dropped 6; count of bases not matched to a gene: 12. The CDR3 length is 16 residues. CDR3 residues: CASSFPRTGAGQPQHF. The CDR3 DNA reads TGTGCCAGCAGCTTCCCAAGGACAGGGGCGGGTCAGCCCCAGCATTTT.

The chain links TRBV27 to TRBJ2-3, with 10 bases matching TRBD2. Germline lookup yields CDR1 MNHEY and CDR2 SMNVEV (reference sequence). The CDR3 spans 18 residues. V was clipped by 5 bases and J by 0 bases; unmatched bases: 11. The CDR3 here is CASSQAPGTSASTDTQYF. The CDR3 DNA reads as TGTGCCAGCAGTCAAGCTCCCGGGACTAGCGCCAGCACAGATACGCAGTATTTT.

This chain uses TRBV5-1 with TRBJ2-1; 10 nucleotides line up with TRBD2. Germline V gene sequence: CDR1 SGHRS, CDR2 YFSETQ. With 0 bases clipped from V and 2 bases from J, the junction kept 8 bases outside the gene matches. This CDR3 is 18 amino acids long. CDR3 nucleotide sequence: TGCGCCAGCAGCTTGGCGGCTAGCGGGGGCCTCCCCTACAATGAGCAGTTCTTC. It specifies CASSLAASGGLPYNEQFF.

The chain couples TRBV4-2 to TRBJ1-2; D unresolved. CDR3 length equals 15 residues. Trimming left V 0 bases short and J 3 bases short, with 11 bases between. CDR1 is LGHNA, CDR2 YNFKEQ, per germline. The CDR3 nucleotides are TGTGCCAGCAGCCAAGATCCCGAAGCCCACTATGGCTACACCTTC. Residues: CASSQDPEAHYGYTF.

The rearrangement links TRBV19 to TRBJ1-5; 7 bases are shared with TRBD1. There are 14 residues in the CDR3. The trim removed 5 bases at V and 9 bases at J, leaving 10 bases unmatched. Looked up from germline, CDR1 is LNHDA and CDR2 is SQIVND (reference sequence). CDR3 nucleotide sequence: TGTGCCAGTAGTGCGACAGGGCCAACGGGGCCCCAGCATTTT. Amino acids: CASSATGPTGPQHF. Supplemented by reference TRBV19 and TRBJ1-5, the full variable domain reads DGGITQSPKYLFRKEGQNVTLSCEQNLNHDAMYWYRQDPGQGLRLIYYSQIVNDFQKGDIAEGYSVSREKKESFPLTVTSAQKNPTAFYLCASSATGPTGPQHFGDGTRLSIL.

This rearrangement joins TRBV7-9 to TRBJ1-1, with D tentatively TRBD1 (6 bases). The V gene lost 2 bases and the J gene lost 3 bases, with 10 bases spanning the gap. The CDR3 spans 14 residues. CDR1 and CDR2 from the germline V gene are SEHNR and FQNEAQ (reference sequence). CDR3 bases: TGTGCCAGCAGCTTAAGGACAGATTACACTGAAGCTTTCTTT. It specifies CASSLRTDYTEAFF.

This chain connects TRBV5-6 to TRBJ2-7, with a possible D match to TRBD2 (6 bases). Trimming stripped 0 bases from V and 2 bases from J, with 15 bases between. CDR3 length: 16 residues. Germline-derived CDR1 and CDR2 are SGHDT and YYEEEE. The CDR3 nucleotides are TGTGCCAGCAGCTTGGTATCGGGGGTACTCGCCTACGAGCAGTACTTC. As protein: CASSLVSGVLAYEQYF.

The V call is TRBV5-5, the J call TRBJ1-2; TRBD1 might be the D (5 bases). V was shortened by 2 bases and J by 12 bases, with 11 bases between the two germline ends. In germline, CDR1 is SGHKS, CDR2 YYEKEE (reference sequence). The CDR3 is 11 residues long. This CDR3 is CASSFTREDTF. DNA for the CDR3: TGTGCCAGCAGCTTCACCAGGGAGGACACCTTC.

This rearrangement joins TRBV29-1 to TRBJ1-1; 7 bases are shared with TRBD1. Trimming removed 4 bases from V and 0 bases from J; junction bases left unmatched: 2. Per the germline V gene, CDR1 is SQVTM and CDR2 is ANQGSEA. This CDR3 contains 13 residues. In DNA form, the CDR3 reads TGCAGCGTTGGGACAGGAATGAACACTGAAGCTTTCTTT. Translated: CSVGTGMNTEAFF.

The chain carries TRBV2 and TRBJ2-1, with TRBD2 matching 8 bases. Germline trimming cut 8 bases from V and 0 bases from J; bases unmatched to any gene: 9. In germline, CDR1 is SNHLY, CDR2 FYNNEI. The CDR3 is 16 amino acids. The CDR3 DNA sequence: TGTGCCAGCCTATTCGCGGGAGGCCCCTCCTACAATGAGCAGTTCTTC. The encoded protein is CASLFAGGPSYNEQFF.

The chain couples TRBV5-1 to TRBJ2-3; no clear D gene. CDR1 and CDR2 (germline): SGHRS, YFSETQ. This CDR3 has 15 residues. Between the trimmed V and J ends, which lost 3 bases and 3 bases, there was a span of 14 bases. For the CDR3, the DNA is TGCGCCAGCAGCTCGATGACATTCTTGACAGATACGCAGTATTTT. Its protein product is CASSSMTFLTDTQYF.

CDR3 protein: CASSIYWGLNGELFF. For the CDR3, the DNA is TGTGCCAGTAGTATTTATTGGGGGCTTAACGGGGAGCTGTTTTTT. V usage is TRBV19 and J usage is TRBJ2-2; weak D call: TRBD1 (6 bases). Deletions cut 3 bases from V and 7 bases from J, with 15 bases between. Germline CDR1 LNHDA, CDR2 SQIVND (reference sequence). The CDR3 is made up of 15 amino acids.

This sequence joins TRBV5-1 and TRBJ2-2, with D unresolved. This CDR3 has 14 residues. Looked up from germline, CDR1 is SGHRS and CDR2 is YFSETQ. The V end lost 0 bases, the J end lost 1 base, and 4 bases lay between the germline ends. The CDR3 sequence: CASSLGQNTGELFF. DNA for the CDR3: TGCGCCAGCAGCTTGGGACAGAACACCGGGGAGCTGTTTTTT. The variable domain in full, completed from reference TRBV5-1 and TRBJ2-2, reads KAGVTQTPRYLIKTRGQQVTLSCSPISGHRSVSWYQQTPGQGLQFLFEYFSETQRNKGNFPGRFSGRQFSNSRSEMNVSTLELGDSALYLCASSLGQNTGELFFGEGSRLTVL.

The CDR3 region is CASSLRDVIPETEAFF. The CDR3 coding sequence is TGTGCCAGCAGCTTAAGGGACGTCATCCCCGAGACTGAAGCTTTCTTT. This chain joins TRBV11-3 and TRBJ1-1, with TRBD1 as a possible D gene (5 bases). The CDR3 runs to 16 residues. The V gene's germline CDR1 is SGHNT and CDR2 YENEEA. V gave up 2 bases and J gave up 5 bases, with 18 bases separating them.

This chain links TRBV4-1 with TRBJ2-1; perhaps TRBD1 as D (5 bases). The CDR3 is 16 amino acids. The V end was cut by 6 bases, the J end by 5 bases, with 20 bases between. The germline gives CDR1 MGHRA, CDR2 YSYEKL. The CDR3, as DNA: TGCGCCAGCAGAACGATACACCAGGGATTGAACAATGAGCAGTTCTTC. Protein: CASRTIHQGLNNEQFF.

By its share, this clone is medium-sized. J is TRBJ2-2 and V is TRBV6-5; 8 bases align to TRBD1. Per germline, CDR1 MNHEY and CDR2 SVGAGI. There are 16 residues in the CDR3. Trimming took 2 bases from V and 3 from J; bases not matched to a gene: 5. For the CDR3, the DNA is TGTGCCAGCAGTTACCAGGACAGGGTGGACACCGGGGAGCTGTTTTTT. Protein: CASSYQDRVDTGELFF.

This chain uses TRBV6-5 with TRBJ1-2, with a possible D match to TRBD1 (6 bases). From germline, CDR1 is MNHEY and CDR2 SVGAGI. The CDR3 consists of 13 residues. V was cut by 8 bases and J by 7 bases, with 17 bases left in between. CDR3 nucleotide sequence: TGTGCCAGCGGACACAGGGCCCACCCTGGCTACACCTTC. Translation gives CASGHRAHPGYTF.

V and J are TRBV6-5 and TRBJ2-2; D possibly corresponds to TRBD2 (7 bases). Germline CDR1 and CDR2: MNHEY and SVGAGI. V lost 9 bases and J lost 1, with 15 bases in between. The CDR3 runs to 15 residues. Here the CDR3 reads CASLGGGRNTGELFF. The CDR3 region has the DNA TGTGCCAGTTTGGGGGGGGGCCGGAACACCGGGGAGCTGTTTTTT.

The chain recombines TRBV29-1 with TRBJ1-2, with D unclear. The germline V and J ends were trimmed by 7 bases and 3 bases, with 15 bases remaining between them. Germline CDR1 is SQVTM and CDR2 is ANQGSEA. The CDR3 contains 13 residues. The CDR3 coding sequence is TGCAGCGACGGCGGCGGGGTAGACTATGGCTACACCTTC. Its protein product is CSDGGGVDYGYTF.

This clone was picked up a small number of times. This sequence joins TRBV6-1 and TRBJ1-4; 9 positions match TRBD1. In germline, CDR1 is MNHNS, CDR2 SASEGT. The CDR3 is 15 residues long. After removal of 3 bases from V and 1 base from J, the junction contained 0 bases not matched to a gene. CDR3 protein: CASSEDRGTNEKLFF. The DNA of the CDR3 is TGTGCCAGCAGTGAGGACAGGGGAACTAATGAAAAACTGTTTTTT.

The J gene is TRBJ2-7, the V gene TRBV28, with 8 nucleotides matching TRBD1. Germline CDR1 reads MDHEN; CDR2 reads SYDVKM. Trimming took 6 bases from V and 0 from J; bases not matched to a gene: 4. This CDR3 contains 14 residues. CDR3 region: CASRGQVLSYEQYF. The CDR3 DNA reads TGTGCCAGCAGGGGACAGGTCCTCTCCTACGAGCAGTACTTC.

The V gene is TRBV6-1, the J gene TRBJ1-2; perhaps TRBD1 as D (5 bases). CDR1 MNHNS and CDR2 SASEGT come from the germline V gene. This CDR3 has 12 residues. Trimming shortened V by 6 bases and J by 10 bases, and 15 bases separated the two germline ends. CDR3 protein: CASSHDRGVYTF. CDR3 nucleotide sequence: TGTGCCAGCAGCCACGACAGAGGGGTCTACACCTTC.

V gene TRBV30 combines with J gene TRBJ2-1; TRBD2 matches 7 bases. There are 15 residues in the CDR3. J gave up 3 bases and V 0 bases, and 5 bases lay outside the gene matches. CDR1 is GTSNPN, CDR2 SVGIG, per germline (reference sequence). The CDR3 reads CAWSVLERDYNEQFF. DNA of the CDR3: TGTGCCTGGAGTGTACTGGAGCGGGACTACAATGAGCAGTTCTTC.

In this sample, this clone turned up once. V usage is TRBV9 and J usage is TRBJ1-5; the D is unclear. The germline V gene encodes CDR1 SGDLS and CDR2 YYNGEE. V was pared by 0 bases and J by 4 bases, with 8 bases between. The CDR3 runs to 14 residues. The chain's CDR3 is CASSVEGGNQPQHF. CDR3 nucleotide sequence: TGTGCCAGCAGCGTAGAGGGCGGGAATCAGCCCCAGCATTTT.

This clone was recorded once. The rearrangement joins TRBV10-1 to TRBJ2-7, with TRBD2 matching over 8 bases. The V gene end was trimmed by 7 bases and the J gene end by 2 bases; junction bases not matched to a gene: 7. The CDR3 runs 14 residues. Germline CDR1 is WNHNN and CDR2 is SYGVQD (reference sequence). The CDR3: CASMRGEPTYEQYF. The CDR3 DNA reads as TGCGCCAGCATGCGGGGGGAACCAACCTACGAGCAGTACTTC.

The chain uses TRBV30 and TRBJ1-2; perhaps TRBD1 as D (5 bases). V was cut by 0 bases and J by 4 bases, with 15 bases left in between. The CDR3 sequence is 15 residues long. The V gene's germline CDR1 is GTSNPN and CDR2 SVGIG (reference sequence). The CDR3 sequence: CAWSVTHRSAYGYTF. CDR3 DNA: TGTGCCTGGAGTGTAACCCACAGGAGCGCCTATGGCTACACCTTC.

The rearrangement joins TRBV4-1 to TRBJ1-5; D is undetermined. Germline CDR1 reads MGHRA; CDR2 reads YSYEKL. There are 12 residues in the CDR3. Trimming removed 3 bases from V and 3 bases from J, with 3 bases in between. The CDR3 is CASSHPNQPQHF. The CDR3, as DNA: TGCGCCAGCAGCCATCCCAATCAGCCCCAGCATTTT.

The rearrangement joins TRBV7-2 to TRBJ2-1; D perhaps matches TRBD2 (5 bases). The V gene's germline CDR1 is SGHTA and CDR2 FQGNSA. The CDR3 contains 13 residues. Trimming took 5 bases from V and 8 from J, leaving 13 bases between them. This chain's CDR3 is CASSLAGLDEQFF. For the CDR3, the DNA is TGTGCCAGCAGCCTTGCCGGACTGGATGAGCAGTTCTTC.

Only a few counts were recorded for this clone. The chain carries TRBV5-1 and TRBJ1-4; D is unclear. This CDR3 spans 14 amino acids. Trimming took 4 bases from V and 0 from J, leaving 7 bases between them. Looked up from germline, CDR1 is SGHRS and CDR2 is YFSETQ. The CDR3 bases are TGCGCCAGCAGCGCCAGTGCAACTAATGAAAAACTGTTTTTT. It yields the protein CASSASATNEKLFF.

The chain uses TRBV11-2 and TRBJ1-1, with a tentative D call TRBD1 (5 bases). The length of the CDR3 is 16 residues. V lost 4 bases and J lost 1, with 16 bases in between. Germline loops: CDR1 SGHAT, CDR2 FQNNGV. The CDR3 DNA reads TGTGCCAGCAGCTACCACCCGGGACGGTCGAACACTGAAGCTTTCTTT. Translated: CASSYHPGRSNTEAFF.

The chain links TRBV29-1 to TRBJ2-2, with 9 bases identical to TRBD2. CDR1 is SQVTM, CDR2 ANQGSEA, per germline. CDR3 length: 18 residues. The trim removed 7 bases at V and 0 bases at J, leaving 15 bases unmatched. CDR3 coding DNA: TGCAGCGCCATCCCCTTTGGGCGGGGGGGCTCGAACACCGGGGAGCTGTTTTTT. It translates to CSAIPFGRGGSNTGELFF.

The CDR3 reads CASYGQSNQPQHF. DNA for the CDR3: TGTGCCAGCTACGGACAGAGCAATCAGCCCCAGCATTTT. The chain uses TRBV19 and TRBJ1-5; tentative D call: TRBD1 (6 bases). Germline V CDR1 and CDR2: LNHDA, SQIVND (reference sequence). CDR3 length equals 13 residues. V lost 9 bases and J 1 base, leaving 10 bases between the germline ends.